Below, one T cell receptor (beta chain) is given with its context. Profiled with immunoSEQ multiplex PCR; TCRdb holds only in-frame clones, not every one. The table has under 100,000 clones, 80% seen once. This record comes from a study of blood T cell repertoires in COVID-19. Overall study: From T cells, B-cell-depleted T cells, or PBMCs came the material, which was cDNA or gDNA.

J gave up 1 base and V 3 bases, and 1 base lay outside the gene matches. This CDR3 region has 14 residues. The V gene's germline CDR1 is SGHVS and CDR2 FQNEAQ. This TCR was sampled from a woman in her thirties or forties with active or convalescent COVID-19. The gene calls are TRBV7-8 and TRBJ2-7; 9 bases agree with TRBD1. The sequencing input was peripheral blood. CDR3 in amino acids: CASSLTGGSYEQYF. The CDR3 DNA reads TGTGCCAGCAGCTTGACAGGGGGATCCTACGAGCAGTACTTC.